The T cell receptor (beta chain) under discussion was sequenced for a study of chemoradiotherapy in HPV16-positive cancers. Study-wide background: Candidate HPV-specific clones and shared TCR motifs came from two HPV16-positive patients. Study-wide findings and caveats: Candidate HPV-specific clones and E7-related TCR motifs grew in tumor during treatment. HPV-responsive T-cell expansion during chemoradiotherapy was linked to improved recurrence-free survival in HPV16-positive patients.

Repertoires were generated with immunoSEQ multiplex PCR, while TCRdb's copy carries only in-frame clones and drops some. The sample consists of over 2,000 clones, around 85% of them appearing once. Repeated repertoire sampling spanned the course of chemoradiotherapy. This clone was picked up one time. Antigen unknown. CDR1 SGDLS and CDR2 YYNGEE come from the germline V gene. The CDR3 sequence is 16 residues long. V was clipped by 0 bases and J by 0 bases; unmatched bases: 3. The rearrangement links TRBV9 to TRBJ2-1; TRBD2 aligns across 7 bases. The clonotype comes from a human donor with HPV-associated anogenital cancer. Sequencing was performed on tumor tissue, taken from a patient who underwent chemoradiotherapy. The CDR3 sequence is CASSVAGGSSYNEQFF. The CDR3 nucleotides are TGTGCCAGCAGCGTAGCGGGGGGAAGCTCCTACAATGAGCAGTTCTTC.